This T cell receptor beta chain was recorded in a study of blood T cell repertoires in COVID-19. For the study at large: From T cells, B-cell-depleted T cells, or PBMCs came the material, which was cDNA or gDNA.

In the original workflow: Nucleated cell number was recorded as an estimate derived from reference gene primer amplification. Profiling relied on immunoSEQ multiplex PCR, and the TCRdb table lists in-frame clones only, not all of them. V, J and clone size derive from that table, while D and trimming were established from the DNA sequence. This sample has approximately 210,000 clones, with about 90% found just once. CDR1 is LGHDT and CDR2 is YNNKEL in the germline V gene (reference sequence). CDR3 length equals 16 residues. Trimming at V came to 4 bases and at J to 4 bases, leaving 9 bases not matched to a gene.

The chain carries TRBV3-1 (or the pseudogene TRBV3-2) and TRBJ2-3; 9 bases fit TRBD2. The source is a man aged 25-40 years with acute or convalescent COVID-19. The sample taken for sequencing was peripheral blood. For the CDR3, the DNA is TGTGCCAGCAGCCCCATACGGGCGGGAGGGCCAGATACGCAGTATTTT. Protein sequence: CASSPIRAGGPDTQYF.